This is a list of T cell receptor beta chains from one sample in a study of shared clonotypes between healthy human individuals. TCRdb's table, derived via immunoSEQ multiplex PCR, lists solely in-frame clones and lacks some. The table lists roughly 590,000 clones, nearly 97% of them singletons. Sample: naive CD8+ T cells sorted from blood. The source is a woman in her 30s in good health. Each CDR3 is given with its conserved first and last residue. The order of the fields is J gene, V gene, clone size, D gene, CDR3 DNA, CDR3 protein. The D gene is left open where the match is weak. The size entry is marked missing in some rows and otherwise reads once, few, many or a size class.

j_call: TRBJ1-5
v_call: TRBV5-1
clone_size: NA
d_call: TRBD1
cdr3_nt: TGCGCCAGCAGCCCTACAGGGGTGGGCAATCAGCCCCAGCATTTT
cdr3_aa: CASSPTGVGNQPQHF

j_call: TRBJ2-7
v_call: TRBV20-1
clone_size: NA
d_call: NA
cdr3_nt: TGCAGTGCCCACGAGCAGTACTTC
cdr3_aa: CSAHEQYF

j_call: TRBJ2-2
v_call: TRBV6-5
clone_size: NA
d_call: NA
cdr3_nt: TGTGCCAGCAGTTACTCGAAAGGGATCGGGGAGCTGTTTTTT
cdr3_aa: CASSYSKGIGELFF

j_call: TRBJ1-1
v_call: TRBV28
clone_size: NA
d_call: TRBD1
cdr3_nt: TGTGCCAGCAGTACGGGACAGGGGCTCACTGAAGCTTTCTTT
cdr3_aa: CASSTGQGLTEAFF

j_call: TRBJ2-7
v_call: TRBV7-2
clone_size: NA
d_call: TRBD2
cdr3_nt: TGTGCCAGCAGCTTAGTTTGGCTAGCGGAGGACTACGAGCAGTACTTC
cdr3_aa: CASSLVWLAEDYEQYF

j_call: TRBJ2-7
v_call: TRBV28
clone_size: once
d_call: TRBD1
cdr3_nt: TGTGCCAGCAGCCTAGGACAGGGGCGGTACGAGCAGTACTTC
cdr3_aa: CASSLGQGRYEQYF

j_call: TRBJ2-1
v_call: TRBV19
clone_size: once
d_call: TRBD1
cdr3_nt: TGTGCCAGTTCTGACAGGGGAGTTTACAATGAGCAGTTCTTC
cdr3_aa: CASSDRGVYNEQFF

j_call: TRBJ2-7
v_call: TRBV28
clone_size: NA
d_call: NA
cdr3_nt: TGTGCCAGCAGTCGGGCAGCCTCCTACGAGCAGTACTTC
cdr3_aa: CASSRAASYEQYF

j_call: TRBJ2-7
v_call: TRBV15
clone_size: NA
d_call: TRBD2
cdr3_nt: TGTGCCACCAGGACGAGCGGGACGAATTACGAGCAGTACTTC
cdr3_aa: CATRTSGTNYEQYF

j_call: TRBJ1-3
v_call: TRBV10-3
clone_size: NA
d_call: TRBD1
cdr3_nt: TGTGCCATCAGTGAGTCCCACAGGGGATCCAACCAGGGCTCTGGAAACACCATATATTTT
cdr3_aa: CAISESHRGSNQGSGNTIYF

j_call: TRBJ2-3
v_call: TRBV4-1
clone_size: NA
d_call: TRBD1
cdr3_nt: TGCGCCAGCAGCCCCGGGACAGGGACCCTCACAGATACGCAGTATTTT
cdr3_aa: CASSPGTGTLTDTQYF

j_call: TRBJ2-7
v_call: TRBV10-3
clone_size: NA
d_call: NA
cdr3_nt: TGTGCCATCAGGGCTAGCGATTCCTACGAGCAGTACTTC
cdr3_aa: CAIRASDSYEQYF

j_call: TRBJ2-7
v_call: TRBV27
clone_size: NA
d_call: NA
cdr3_nt: TGTGCCAGCAGTTTATCCCCTTTATACGAGCAGTACTTC
cdr3_aa: CASSLSPLYEQYF

j_call: TRBJ2-1
v_call: TRBV16
clone_size: once
d_call: NA
cdr3_nt: TGTGCCAGCAGCCTATTCCAAGGACAGGGAGGGGATGAGCAGTTCTTC
cdr3_aa: CASSLFQGQGGDEQFF

j_call: TRBJ1-1
v_call: TRBV29-1
clone_size: NA
d_call: TRBD1
cdr3_nt: TGCAGCGTTGAAGAAACAGGGGTGGAAGCTTTCTTT
cdr3_aa: CSVEETGVEAFF

j_call: TRBJ2-1
v_call: TRBV5-1
clone_size: NA
d_call: NA
cdr3_nt: TGCGCCAGCAGCCCCGCACGAAGGGGGTTCGGTGAGCAGTTCTTC
cdr3_aa: CASSPARRGFGEQFF

j_call: TRBJ1-1
v_call: TRBV7-9
clone_size: NA
d_call: NA
cdr3_nt: TGTGCCAGCAGCCCTTTCGTCACTGAAGCTTTCTTT
cdr3_aa: CASSPFVTEAFF

j_call: TRBJ1-6
v_call: TRBV7-9
clone_size: NA
d_call: NA
cdr3_nt: TGTGCCAGCAGCTTAACGGGACAAAATTCACCCCTCCACTTT
cdr3_aa: CASSLTGQNSPLHF